This T cell receptor beta chain derives from a study of CD8 T cells in Susac syndrome. RNA was extracted with the RNeasy kit, and a quantity of roughly 0.5 to 1 ug was reverse transcribed using random hexamers. With immunoSEQ multiplex PCR, TCR beta CDR3 was amplified across 54 Vbeta and 13 Jbeta. TCRdb independently ran MiXCR on the immunoSEQ multiplex PCR reads; one entry per CDR3 protein. The profile covers 75,000 to 95,000 distinct CDR3 sequences, with roughly 91% appearing a single time and just over 0.5% taken by the ten largest. Germline CDR1 LNHNV, CDR2 YYDKDF (reference sequence). V lost 0 bases to trimming and J lost 5 bases, with 16 bases between them. CDR3 size: 16 residues. Treatment-naive patients with stable or active relapsing-remitting disease served as multiple sclerosis controls. TEMRA cells were FACS-enriched, while CD8+ and CD4+ T cells were negatively isolated.

The source is a human donor with multiple sclerosis. The source material was CD8+ T cells from PBMCs. The chain recombines TRBV15 with TRBJ1-1; weak D call: TRBD1 (6 bases). CDR3 coding DNA: TGTGCCACCAGCAGAGATCAGGGGACAAGAAGGACTGAAGCTTTCTTT. It specifies CATSRDQGTRRTEAFF.